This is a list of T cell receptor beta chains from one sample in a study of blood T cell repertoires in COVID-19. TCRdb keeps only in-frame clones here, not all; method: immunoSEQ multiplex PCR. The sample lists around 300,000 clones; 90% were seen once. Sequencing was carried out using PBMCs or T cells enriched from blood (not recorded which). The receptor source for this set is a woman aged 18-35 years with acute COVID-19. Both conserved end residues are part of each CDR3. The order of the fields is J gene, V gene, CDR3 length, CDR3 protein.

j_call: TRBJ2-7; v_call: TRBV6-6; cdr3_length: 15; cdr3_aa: CASSYVSGRGAEQYF
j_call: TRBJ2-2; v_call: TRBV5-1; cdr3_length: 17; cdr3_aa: CASSFQPGELNTGELFF
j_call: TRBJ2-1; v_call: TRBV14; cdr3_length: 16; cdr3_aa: CASSQAGGISYNEQFF
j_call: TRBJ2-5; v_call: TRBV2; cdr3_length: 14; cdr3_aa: CASSKPGSVETQYF
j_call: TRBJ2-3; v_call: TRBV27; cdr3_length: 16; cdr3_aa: CASSPSLAGGPDTQYF
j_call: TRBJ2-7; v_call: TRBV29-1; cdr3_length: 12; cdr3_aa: CSARTGANEQYF
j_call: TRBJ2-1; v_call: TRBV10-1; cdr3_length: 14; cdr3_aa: CASSHDGSVKVQFF
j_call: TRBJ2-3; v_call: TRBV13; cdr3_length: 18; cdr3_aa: CASSLPRRLAGTPDTQYF
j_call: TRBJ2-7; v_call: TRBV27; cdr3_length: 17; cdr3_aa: CASTLTGAGAGVYEQYF
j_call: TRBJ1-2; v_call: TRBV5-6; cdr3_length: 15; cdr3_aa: CASSLGGQGNYGYTF
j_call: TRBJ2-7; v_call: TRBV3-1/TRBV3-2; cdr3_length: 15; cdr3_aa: CASSQVQGSSYEQYF
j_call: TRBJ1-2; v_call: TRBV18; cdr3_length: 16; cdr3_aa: CASSPMSADSNYGYTF
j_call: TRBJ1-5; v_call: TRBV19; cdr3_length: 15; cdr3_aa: CASSIDPIAGPRQHF
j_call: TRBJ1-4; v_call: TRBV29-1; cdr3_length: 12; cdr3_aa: CSVGQGREKLFF
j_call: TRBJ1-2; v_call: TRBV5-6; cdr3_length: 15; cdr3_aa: CASSLARALNYGYTF
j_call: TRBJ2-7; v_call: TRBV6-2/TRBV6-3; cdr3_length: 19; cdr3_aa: CASSYVVGSGRGGAYEQYF
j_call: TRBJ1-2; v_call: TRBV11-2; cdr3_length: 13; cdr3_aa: CASSPDRNYGYTF
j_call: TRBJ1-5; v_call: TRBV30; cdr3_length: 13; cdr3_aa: CAWSQTGIRPQHF
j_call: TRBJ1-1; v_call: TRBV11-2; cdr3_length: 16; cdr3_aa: CASSLARDRLNTEAFF
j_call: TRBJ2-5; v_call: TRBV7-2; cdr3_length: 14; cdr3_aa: CASSLGVRAETQYF
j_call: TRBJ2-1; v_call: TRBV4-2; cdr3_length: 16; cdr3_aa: CASSQDWGTDYNEQFF
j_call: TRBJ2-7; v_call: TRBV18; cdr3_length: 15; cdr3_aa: CASSPRTGNSYEQYF
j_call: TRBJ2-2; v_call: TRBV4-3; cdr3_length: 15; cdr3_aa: CASSRTGSSTGELFF
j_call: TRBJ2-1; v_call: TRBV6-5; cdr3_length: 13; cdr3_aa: CASSFVAYNEQFF
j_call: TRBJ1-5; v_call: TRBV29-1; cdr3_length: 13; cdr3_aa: CSVGQGNNQPQHF
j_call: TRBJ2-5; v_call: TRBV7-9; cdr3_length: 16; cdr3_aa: CASSSILGQGQETQYF
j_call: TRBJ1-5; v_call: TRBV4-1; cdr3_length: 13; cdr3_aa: CASSQGDNQPQHF